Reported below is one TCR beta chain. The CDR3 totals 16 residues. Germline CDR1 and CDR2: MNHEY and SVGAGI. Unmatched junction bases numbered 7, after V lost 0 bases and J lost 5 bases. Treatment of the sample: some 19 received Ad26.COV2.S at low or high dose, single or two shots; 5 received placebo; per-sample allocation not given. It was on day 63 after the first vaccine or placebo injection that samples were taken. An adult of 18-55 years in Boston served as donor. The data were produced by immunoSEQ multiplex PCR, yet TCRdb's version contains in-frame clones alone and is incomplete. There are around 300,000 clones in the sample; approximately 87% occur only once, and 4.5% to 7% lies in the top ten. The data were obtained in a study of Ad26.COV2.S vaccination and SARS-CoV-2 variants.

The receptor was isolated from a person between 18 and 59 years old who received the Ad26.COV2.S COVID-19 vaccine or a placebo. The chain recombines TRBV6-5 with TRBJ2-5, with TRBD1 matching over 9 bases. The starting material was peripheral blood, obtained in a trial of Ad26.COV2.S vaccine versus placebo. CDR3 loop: CASSYSDRGFWETQYF. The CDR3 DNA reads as TGTGCCAGCAGTTACTCGGACAGGGGCTTTTGGGAGACCCAGTACTTC.